The source of this TCR beta chain is a study of blood T cell repertoires in COVID-19. Study-level information: The samples span acute and convalescent COVID-19 from the United States, Italy and Spain. The analysed material was cDNA or gDNA that came from T cells, B-cell-depleted T cells, or PBMCs.

As processed by the authors: Amplification of reference gene primers was used by the study to estimate nucleated cell counts. Data came from immunoSEQ multiplex PCR; TCRdb stores just in-frame clones and leaves some out. The V and J calls and clone size are taken from that table; D and trimming were inferred from the DNA. The table lists about 36,000 clones, roughly 87% of them singletons, with 20% in the top ten. With 11 bases removed from V and 2 bases from J, the gap between germline ends came to 10 bases. The CDR3 spans 12 residues. The germline V gene has CDR1 MDHEN and CDR2 SYDVKM. This TCR was sampled from a man between 60 and 75 years old with acute or convalescent COVID-19. The chain employs TRBV28 and TRBJ1-5; D not certain. The specimen was peripheral blood. CDR3 residues: CAVRAGNQPQHF. CDR3 DNA sequence: TGTGCCGTCCGAGCGGGCAATCAGCCCCAGCATTTT.